The 12 T cell receptor beta chains given below trace back to one sample, sequenced in a study of blood T cell repertoires in COVID-19. The table came from immunoSEQ multiplex PCR; TCRdb's copy has only in-frame clones and leaves some out. Of about 73,000 clones in the sample, approximately 89% were seen once. The source material was peripheral blood. Receptors originate from a man at least 80 years old with acute or convalescent COVID-19.

The chain is built from TRBV5-1 and TRBJ2-1; 10 nucleotides match TRBD1. Germline CDR1 reads SGHRS; CDR2 reads YFSETQ. This CDR3 is built from 13 residues. The V and J ends lost 6 bases and 7 bases, in that order; junction bases with no gene match: 4. CDR3 coding DNA: TGCGCCAGCACCCGGACAGGGGGAAATGAGCAGTTCTTC. Amino acid sequence: CASTRTGGNEQFF.

The rearrangement uses TRBV30 and TRBJ2-1; TRBD2 agrees at 8 bases. Germline V gives CDR1 GTSNPN, CDR2 SVGIG (reference sequence). The CDR3 contains 15 residues. Germline trimming cut 3 bases from V and 3 bases from J; bases unmatched to any gene: 7. CDR3 in DNA: TGTGCCTGGAGCGGATTAGCGGGGTACTACAATGAGCAGTTCTTC. It is translated as CAWSGLAGYYNEQFF.

The chain combines TRBV7-2 with TRBJ1-2; the match to TRBD1 covers 7 bases. V dropped 2 bases and J dropped 0; count of bases not matched to a gene: 12. CDR1 is SGHTA, CDR2 FQGNSA, per germline. The CDR3 runs to 18 residues. The CDR3, as DNA: TGTGCCAGCAGCTTACCGAGACACGGGGGACAGACTAACTATGGCTACACCTTC. Its protein is CASSLPRHGGQTNYGYTF.

V is TRBV30 and J is TRBJ2-3, with unresolved D. The CDR3 consists of 11 residues. Germline CDR1 is GTSNPN and CDR2 is SVGIG (reference sequence). V was trimmed by 7 bases and J by 4 bases, leaving 9 bases between them. The CDR3 protein is CALALADTQYF. Written as DNA, the CDR3 is TGTGCCTTGGCCCTGGCAGATACGCAGTATTTT. Full variable domain (remainder filled in from reference TRBV30 and TRBJ2-3): SQTIHQWPATLVQPVGSPLSLECTVEGTSNPNLYWYRQAAGRGLQLLFYSVGIGQISSEVPQNLSASRPQDRQFILSSKKLLLSDSGFYLCALALADTQYFGPGTRLTVL.

This clone was seen once. The rearrangement links TRBV9 to TRBJ2-7, with 7 bases that match TRBD1. The CDR3 consists of 17 residues. The germline CDR1 and CDR2 sequences are SGDLS and YYNGEE. V lost 1 base, J lost 1 base, and 11 bases stayed unmatched. The CDR3 loop is CASSVSPRAGGSYEQYF. For the CDR3, the DNA is TGTGCCAGCAGCGTATCTCCCCGGGCAGGGGGTTCCTACGAGCAGTACTTC.

CDR3 amino acids: CASLPGQGIGGYTF. In nucleotides, the CDR3 is TGTGCCAGTCTCCCGGGACAGGGGATTGGGGGCTACACCTTC. The chain combines TRBV19 with TRBJ1-2, with 10 bases lining up with TRBD1. V shed 8 bases and J 8 bases; nucleotides not matched to a gene: 11. The CDR3 is 14 amino acids. Germline values: CDR1 LNHDA, CDR2 SQIVND (reference sequence).

The chain is built from TRBV7-6 and TRBJ1-2; TRBD1 aligns across 8 bases. The CDR3 loop spans 16 amino acids. Germline V gives CDR1 SGHVS, CDR2 FNYEAQ. The ends lost 1 base at V and 4 bases at J; junction bases unmatched: 8. The CDR3 nucleotides read TGTGCCAGCAGCTTAGTAGACAGGGGAGGGAGCTATGGCTACACCTTC. Protein: CASSLVDRGGSYGYTF.

The rearrangement links TRBV11-2 to TRBJ2-7; 13 bases match TRBD2. The V gene's germline CDR1 is SGHAT and CDR2 FQNNGV. V trimming: 5 bases; J trimming: 1 base; junction bases outside the gene matches: 2. The CDR3 length is 15 residues. CDR3 nucleotide sequence: TGTGCCAGCAGCCTGACTAGCGGGGGGTCCTACGAGCAGTACTTC. Translated, it gives CASSLTSGGSYEQYF.

V is TRBV6-5 and J is TRBJ1-5, with TRBD1 matching 7 bases. V lost 4 bases to trimming and J lost 3 bases; unmatched junction nucleotides: 6. CDR1 MNHEY and CDR2 SVGAGI come from the germline V gene. This CDR3 has 15 amino acids. The CDR3 reads CASSSRTGFNQPQHF. The CDR3 DNA reads as TGTGCCAGCAGTTCCCGGACAGGCTTCAATCAGCCCCAGCATTTT.

This clone was observed once. The CDR3 sequence is CASSSATGVLYEQYF. CDR3 nucleotide sequence: TGTGCCAGCAGTTCAGCAACAGGAGTGCTGTACGAGCAGTACTTC. This chain links TRBV6-2 or TRBV6-3 with TRBJ2-7; D perhaps matches TRBD1 (5 bases). The germline V gene has CDR1 MNHEY and CDR2 SVGEGT. This CDR3 has 15 residues. V shed 4 bases and J shed 4 bases, with 17 bases lying between them.

The V gene is TRBV29-1, the J gene TRBJ1-4, with D hard to call. The CDR3 extends over 13 amino acids. Trimming removed 4 bases at V and 4 bases at J, with 10 bases between. Per the germline V gene, CDR1 is SQVTM and CDR2 is ANQGSEA. Written as DNA, the CDR3 is TGCAGCGTTGTGGAGCAAAGTAATGAAAAACTGTTTTTT. This gives the protein CSVVEQSNEKLFF.

The chain carries TRBV30 and TRBJ2-7; 10 positions agree with TRBD1. V was clipped by 0 bases and J by 6 bases; unmatched bases: 2. The CDR3 covers 13 residues. Germline CDR1 reads GTSNPN; CDR2 reads SVGIG (reference sequence). CDR3 amino acids: CAWSVRTGGEQYF. In nucleotides, the CDR3 is TGTGCCTGGAGTGTAAGGACAGGGGGCGAGCAGTACTTC.